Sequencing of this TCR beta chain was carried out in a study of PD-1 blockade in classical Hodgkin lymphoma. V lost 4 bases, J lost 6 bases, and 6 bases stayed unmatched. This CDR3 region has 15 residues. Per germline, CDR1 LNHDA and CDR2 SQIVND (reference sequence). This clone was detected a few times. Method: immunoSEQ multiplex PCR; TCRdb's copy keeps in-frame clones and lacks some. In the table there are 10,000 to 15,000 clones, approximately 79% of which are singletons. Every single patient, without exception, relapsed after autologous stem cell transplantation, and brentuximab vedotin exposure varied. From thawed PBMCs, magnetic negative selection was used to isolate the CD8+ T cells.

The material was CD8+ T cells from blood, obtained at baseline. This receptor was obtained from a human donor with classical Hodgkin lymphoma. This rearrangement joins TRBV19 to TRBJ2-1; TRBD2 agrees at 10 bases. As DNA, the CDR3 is TGTGCCAGTAGTAGACTAGCGGGCCCGGGCAATGAGCAGTTCTTC. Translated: CASSRLAGPGNEQFF.